These 2 T cell receptor beta chains share one sample of origin, sequenced in a study of ipilimumab plus nivolumab after autologous stem cell transplantation. This table comes from immunoSEQ multiplex PCR, and its TCRdb copy is limited to in-frame clones, with some not included. Here the sample spans tens of thousands of clones, 83% being singletons. This material consisted of PBMCs, taken in a trial of ipilimumab plus nivolumab as post-transplant consolidation. The receptors were sampled from a male donor with diffuse large B-cell lymphoma.

The chain links TRBV19 to TRBJ2-7; 10 bases align to TRBD2. This CDR3 contains 16 residues. Germline loops: CDR1 LNHDA, CDR2 SQIVND (reference sequence). The trim removed 5 bases at V and 3 bases at J, leaving 10 bases unmatched. The CDR3 sequence: CASSLYSSGGIYEQYF. The CDR3 nucleotides are TGTGCCAGTAGTCTGTACTCTAGCGGGGGAATCTACGAGCAGTACTTC.

This chain uses TRBV7-9 with TRBJ2-5, with 12 bases identical to TRBD2. V lost 5 bases to trimming and J lost 5 bases; unmatched junction nucleotides: 18. The CDR3 sequence is 19 residues long. Germline loops: CDR1 SEHNR, CDR2 FQNEAQ (reference sequence). The chain's CDR3 is CASSDTHPLAGGPVETQYF. The CDR3 bases are TGTGCCAGCAGCGATACACATCCCCTAGCGGGGGGGCCGGTGGAGACCCAGTACTTC. Full variable domain (rest looked up from reference TRBV7-9 and TRBJ2-5): DTGVSQNPRHKITKRGQNVTFRCDPISEHNRLYWYRQTLGQGPEFLTYFQNEAQLEKSRLLSDRFSAERPKGSFSTLEIQRTEQGDSAMYLCASSDTHPLAGGPVETQYFGPGTRLLVL.